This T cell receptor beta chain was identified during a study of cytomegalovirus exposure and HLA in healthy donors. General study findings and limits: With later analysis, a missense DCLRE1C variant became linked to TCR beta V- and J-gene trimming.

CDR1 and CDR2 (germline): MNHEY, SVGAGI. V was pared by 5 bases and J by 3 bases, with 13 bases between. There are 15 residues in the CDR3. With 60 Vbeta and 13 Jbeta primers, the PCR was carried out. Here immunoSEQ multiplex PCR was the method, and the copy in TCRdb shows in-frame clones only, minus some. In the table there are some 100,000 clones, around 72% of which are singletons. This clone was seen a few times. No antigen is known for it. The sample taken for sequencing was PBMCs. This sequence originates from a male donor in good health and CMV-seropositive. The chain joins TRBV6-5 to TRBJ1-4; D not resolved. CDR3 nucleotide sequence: TGTGCCAGCAGTCAACCACGGGAGGCTAATGAAAAACTGTTTTTT. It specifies CASSQPREANEKLFF.